Listed below are T cell receptor beta chains from one sample, sequenced in a study of blood T cells in healthy people across ages. TCRdb recomputed calls from the 5' RACE reads with MiXCR, one row per CDR3 protein. The sample includes roughly 680,000 distinct CDR3 sequences, around half of them seen just once. Sequenced input: blood. Source of these receptors: a woman aged 55-70 years in good health. The CDR3 runs from the conserved cysteine through the conserved F or W. The order of the fields is V gene, clone size, J gene, D gene, CDR3 protein. The D gene is left open where the match is weak. Clone size is shown for a subset of rows, as once, few, many or a class of expanded clone.

TRBV5-1	NA	NA	NA	CASSFLAAHEQYF
TRBV28	NA	TRBJ2-5	TRBD1	CASSSRQGQETQYF
TRBV30	NA	TRBJ2-3	NA	CAWSVPGTQTQYF
TRBV7-2	NA	TRBJ2-1	NA	CASSLMFGYNEQFF
TRBV12-3/TRBV12-4	few	TRBJ2-7	TRBD2	CASTLAGRYEQYF
TRBV3-1	few	TRBJ2-1	NA	CASSQVPSLATYNEQFF
TRBV29-1	few	TRBJ2-1	NA	CSVSRARDYNEQFF
TRBV20-1	NA	TRBJ2-1	TRBD2	CSATGLAGERRNEQFF
TRBV28	NA	TRBJ2-7	TRBD1	CASSLSFRDRIFYEQYF
TRBV9	NA	TRBJ2-1	TRBD2	CASSFRLAGQGNEQFF
TRBV12-3/TRBV12-4	NA	TRBJ2-3	NA	CASSSWTQTSTDTQYF
TRBV5-6	once	NA	NA	CVGRQGGYNEQYF
TRBV7-2	NA	TRBJ1-5	NA	CASSQGYRGNQPQHF
TRBV20-1	few	TRBJ2-7	NA	CSARKTGFHEQYF
TRBV20-1	NA	TRBJ2-1	NA	CSARSESSYNEQFF
TRBV20-1	NA	TRBJ1-2	NA	CSARVEGINGYTF
TRBV24-1	NA	TRBJ1-2	NA	CATSRKAGDGYTF
TRBV7-2	NA	TRBJ2-5	NA	CASSSTNSGRETQYF
TRBV7-9	NA	TRBJ2-1	TRBD1	CASSTLRDRDNEQFF
TRBV18	NA	TRBJ1-2	NA	CASSPQAGSGYTF
TRBV12-3/TRBV12-4	few	TRBJ2-7	NA	CASSLWDTSYEQYF
TRBV27	NA	TRBJ2-7	NA	CASSLVPSWGGDSYEQYF
TRBV7-9	few	TRBJ2-7	TRBD1	CASSPKGQGAYEQYF
TRBV7-2	few	TRBJ2-1	TRBD2	CASSLGLALDNEQFF
TRBV20-1	NA	TRBJ2-3	TRBD2	CSAKGLASDTQYF
TRBV21-1	NA	TRBJ2-7	NA	CASSNPREIHEQYF
TRBV4-3	NA	TRBJ2-4	TRBD2	CASSRGGPGRAGGNEQYF
TRBV4-1	NA	TRBJ1-2	NA	CASSQEGGLDYGYTF
TRBV4-2	many	TRBJ2-5	NA	CASSQDLRETQYF
TRBV6-2/TRBV6-3	few	TRBJ2-1	NA	CASSRPGGFDEQFF
TRBV4-2	NA	TRBJ2-1	NA	CASSQGAAGSYNEQFF
TRBV20-1	many	TRBJ2-5	TRBD2	CSASSARLAGSLETQYF
TRBV11-2	NA	TRBJ1-2	NA	CASSSRSQGLNYGYTF
TRBV20-1	many	TRBJ2-5	TRBD2	CSARDGPGRAGETQYF
TRBV28	NA	TRBJ2-1	TRBD2	CASSFPTSGRNEQFF
TRBV20-1	few	TRBJ1-1	TRBD1	CSASDPGGSLPTEAFF
TRBV6-6	NA	TRBJ1-2	TRBD1	CASSYPTGGDYGYTF
TRBV28	NA	TRBJ2-3	NA	CASGQGPTDTQYF
TRBV2	NA	TRBJ2-7	TRBD1	CASRTETGAYEQYF
TRBV7-9	many	TRBJ1-5	NA	CASSLGNQPQHF
TRBV6-6	NA	TRBJ1-2	TRBD1	CASSALGTDYGYTF
TRBV6-1	few	TRBJ2-1	NA	CASSGEVIDEQFF
TRBV25-1	NA	TRBJ2-5	NA	CASSENRGGETQYF
TRBV10-3	once	TRBJ2-7	NA	CASRSVVYPYEQYF
TRBV18	NA	TRBJ2-1	NA	CASSWVHNEQFF